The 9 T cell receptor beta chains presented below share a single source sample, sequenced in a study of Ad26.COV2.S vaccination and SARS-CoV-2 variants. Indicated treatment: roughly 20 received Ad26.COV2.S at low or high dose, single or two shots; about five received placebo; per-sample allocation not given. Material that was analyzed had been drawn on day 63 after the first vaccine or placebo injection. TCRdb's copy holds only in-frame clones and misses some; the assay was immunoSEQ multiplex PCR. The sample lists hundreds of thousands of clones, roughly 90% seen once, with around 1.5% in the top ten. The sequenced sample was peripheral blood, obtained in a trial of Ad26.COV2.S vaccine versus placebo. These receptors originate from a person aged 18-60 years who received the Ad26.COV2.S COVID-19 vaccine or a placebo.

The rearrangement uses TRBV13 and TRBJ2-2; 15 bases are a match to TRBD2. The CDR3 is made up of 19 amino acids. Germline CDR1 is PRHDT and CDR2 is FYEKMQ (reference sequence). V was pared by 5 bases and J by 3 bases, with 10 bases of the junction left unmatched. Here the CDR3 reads CASSPPGLAGGLDTGELFF. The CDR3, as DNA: TGTGCCAGCAGCCCTCCGGGACTAGCGGGAGGTTTGGACACCGGGGAGCTGTTTTTT. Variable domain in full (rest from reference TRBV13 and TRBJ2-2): AAGVIQSPRHLIKEKRETATLKCYPIPRHDTVYWYQQGPGQDPQFLISFYEKMQSDKGSIPDRFSAQQFSDYHSELNMSSLELGDSALYFCASSPPGLAGGLDTGELFFGEGSRLTVL.

CDR3 bases: TGTGCCAGCAGCCCCCAGGGGCCCAACTATGGCTACACCTTC. Translation gives CASSPQGPNYGYTF. This chain links TRBV2 with TRBJ1-2; D might be TRBD1 (6 bases). Germline V gene data show CDR1 as SNHLY and CDR2 as FYNNEI. Deletions cut 6 bases from V and 2 bases from J, with 13 bases between. The CDR3 loop spans 14 amino acids.

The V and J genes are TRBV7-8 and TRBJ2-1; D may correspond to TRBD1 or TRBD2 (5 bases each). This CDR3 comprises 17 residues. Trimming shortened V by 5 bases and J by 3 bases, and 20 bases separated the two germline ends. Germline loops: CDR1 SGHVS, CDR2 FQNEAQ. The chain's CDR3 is CASSPGTPGGYYNEQFF. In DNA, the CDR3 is TGTGCCAGCAGCCCCGGGACCCCGGGCGGGTACTACAATGAGCAGTTCTTC.

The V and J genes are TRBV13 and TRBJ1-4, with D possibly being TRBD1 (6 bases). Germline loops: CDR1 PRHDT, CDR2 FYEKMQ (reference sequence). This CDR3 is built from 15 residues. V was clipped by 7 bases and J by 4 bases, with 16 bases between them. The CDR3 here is CASTQAGARNEKLFF. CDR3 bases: TGTGCCAGCACCCAGGCGGGGGCGCGTAATGAAAAACTGTTTTTT.

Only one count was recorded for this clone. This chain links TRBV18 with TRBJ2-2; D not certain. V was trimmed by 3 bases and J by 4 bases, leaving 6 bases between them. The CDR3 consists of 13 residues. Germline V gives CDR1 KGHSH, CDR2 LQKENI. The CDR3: CASSPLLTGELFF. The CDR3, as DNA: TGTGCCAGCTCACCCCTCCTCACCGGGGAGCTGTTTTTT.

The CDR3: CASTSDGATNEKLFF. For the CDR3, the DNA is TGTGCCAGCACCTCCGACGGAGCAACTAATGAAAAACTGTTTTTT. The V and J genes are TRBV6-6 and TRBJ1-4; D ambiguous. The CDR3 covers 15 residues. The ends were cut back, 7 bases at V and 0 bases at J, with 12 bases in the middle. Germline V gene data show CDR1 as MNHNY and CDR2 as SVGAGI (reference sequence).

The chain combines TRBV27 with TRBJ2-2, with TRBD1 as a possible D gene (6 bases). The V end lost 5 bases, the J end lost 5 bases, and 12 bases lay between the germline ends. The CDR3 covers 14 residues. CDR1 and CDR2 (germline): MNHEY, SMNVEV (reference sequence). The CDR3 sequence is CASSRGWGTGELFF. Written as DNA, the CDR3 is TGTGCCAGCAGTAGGGGGTGGGGGACCGGGGAGCTGTTTTTT.

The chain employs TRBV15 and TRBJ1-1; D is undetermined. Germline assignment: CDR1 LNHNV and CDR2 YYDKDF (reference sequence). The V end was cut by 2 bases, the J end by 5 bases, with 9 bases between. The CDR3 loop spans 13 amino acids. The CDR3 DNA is TGTGCCACCAGCAGACAGGTTAGAACTGAAGCTTTCTTT. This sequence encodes CATSRQVRTEAFF.

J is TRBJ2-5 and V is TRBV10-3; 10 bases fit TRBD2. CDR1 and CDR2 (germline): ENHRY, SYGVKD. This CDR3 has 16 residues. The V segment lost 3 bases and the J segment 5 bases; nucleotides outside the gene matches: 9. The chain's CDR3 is CAISDGLAGVSETQYF. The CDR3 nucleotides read TGTGCCATCAGTGACGGGCTAGCGGGAGTTTCGGAGACCCAGTACTTC.